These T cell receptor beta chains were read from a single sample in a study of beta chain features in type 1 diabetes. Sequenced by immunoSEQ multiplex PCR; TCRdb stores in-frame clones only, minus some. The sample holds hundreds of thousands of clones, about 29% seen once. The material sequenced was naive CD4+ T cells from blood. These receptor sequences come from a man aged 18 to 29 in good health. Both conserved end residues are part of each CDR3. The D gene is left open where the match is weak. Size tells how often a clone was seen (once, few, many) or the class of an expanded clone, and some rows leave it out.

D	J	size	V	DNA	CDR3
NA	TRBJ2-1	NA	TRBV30	TGTGCCTGGACCCCGGGACTCCTTACCTACAATGAGCAGTTCTTC	CAWTPGLLTYNEQFF
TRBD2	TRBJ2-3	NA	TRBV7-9	TGTGCCAGCAGCTCCGCGACTAGCAGACACACAGATACGCAGTATTTT	CASSSATSRHTDTQYF
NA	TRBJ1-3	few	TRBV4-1	TGCGCCAGCAGAGACCCCCTTGGGCGAAATGGAAACACCATATATTTT	CASRDPLGRNGNTIYF
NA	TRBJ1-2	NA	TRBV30	TGTGCCTGGAGTGAATATGGTGGCTACACCTTC	CAWSEYGGYTF
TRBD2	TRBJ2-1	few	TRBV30	TGTGCCTGGAGTAAGCGCGGGAGTTTAGGCAATGAGCAGTTCTTC	CAWSKRGSLGNEQFF
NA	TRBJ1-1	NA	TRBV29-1	TGCAGCGGTCACATGAACACTGAAGCTTTCTTT	CSGHMNTEAFF
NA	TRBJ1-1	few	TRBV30	TGTGCCTGGAGCTTTAGTTTTGACGGCAAAGCTTTCTTT	CAWSFSFDGKAFF
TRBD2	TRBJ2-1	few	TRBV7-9	TGTGCCAGCAGCTTGGGACTAGCGGGAGAGCACAATGAGCAGTTCTTC	CASSLGLAGEHNEQFF
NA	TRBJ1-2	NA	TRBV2	TGTGCCAGCACTACAGGCTCTAACTATGGCTACACCTTC	CASTTGSNYGYTF
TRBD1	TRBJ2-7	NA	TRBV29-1	TGCAGCGTTGATCGATCCGGGACAGGGGGAAACGAGCAGTACTTC	CSVDRSGTGGNEQYF